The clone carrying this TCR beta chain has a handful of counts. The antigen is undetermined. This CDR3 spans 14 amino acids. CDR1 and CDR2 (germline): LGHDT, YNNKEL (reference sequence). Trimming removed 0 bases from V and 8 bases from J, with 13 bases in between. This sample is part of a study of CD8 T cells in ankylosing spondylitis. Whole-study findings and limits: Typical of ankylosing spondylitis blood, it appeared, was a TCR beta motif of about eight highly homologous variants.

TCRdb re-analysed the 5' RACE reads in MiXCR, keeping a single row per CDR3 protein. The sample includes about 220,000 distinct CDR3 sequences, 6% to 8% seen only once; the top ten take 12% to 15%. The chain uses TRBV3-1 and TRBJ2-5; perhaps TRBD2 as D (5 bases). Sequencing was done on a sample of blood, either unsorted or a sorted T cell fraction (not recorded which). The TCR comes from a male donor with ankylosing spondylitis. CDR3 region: CASSQERGIGTQYF. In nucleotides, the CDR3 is TGTGCCAGCAGCCAAGAACGAGGGATCGGAACCCAGTACTTC.